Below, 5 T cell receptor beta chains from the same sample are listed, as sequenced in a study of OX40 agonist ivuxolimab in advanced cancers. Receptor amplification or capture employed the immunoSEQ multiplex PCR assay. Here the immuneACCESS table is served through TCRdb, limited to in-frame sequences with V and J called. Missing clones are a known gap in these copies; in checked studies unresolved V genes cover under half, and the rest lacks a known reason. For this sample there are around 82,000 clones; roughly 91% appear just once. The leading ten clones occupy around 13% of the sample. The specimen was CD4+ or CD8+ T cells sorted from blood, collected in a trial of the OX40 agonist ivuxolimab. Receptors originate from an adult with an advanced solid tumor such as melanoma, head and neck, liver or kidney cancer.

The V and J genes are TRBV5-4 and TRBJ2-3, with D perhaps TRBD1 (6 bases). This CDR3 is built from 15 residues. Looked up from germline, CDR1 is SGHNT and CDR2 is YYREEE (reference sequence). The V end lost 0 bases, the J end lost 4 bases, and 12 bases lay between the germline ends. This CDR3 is CASSLAGQGPDTQYF. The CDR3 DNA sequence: TGTGCCAGCAGCTTGGCAGGGCAGGGGCCAGATACGCAGTATTTT.

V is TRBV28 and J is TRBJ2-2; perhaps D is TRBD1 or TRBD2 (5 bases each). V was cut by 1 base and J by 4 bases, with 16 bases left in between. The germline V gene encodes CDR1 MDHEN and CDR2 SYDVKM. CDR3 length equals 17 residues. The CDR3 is CASSLFMGTAFTGELFF. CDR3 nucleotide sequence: TGTGCCAGCAGTTTATTTATGGGGACGGCATTCACCGGGGAGCTGTTTTTT.

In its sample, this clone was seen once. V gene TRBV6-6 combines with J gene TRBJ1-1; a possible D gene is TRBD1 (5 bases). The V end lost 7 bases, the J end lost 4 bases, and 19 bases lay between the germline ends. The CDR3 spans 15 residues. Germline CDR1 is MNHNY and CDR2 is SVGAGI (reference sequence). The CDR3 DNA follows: TGTGCCAGCACGGAAACGCCCGGGGGTGGCACTGAAGCTTTCTTT. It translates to CASTETPGGGTEAFF.

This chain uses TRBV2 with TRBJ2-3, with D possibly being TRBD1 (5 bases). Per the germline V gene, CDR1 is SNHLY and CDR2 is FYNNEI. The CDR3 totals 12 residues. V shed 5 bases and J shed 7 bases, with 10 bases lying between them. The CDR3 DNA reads TGTGCCAGCAGTTACCAGGGTAATACGCAGTATTTT. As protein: CASSYQGNTQYF.

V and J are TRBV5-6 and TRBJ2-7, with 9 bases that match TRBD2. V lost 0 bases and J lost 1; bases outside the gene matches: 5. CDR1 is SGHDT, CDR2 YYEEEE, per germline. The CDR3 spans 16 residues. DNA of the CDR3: TGTGCCAGCAGCTTGGCGGGTAGCGGGAGATCCTACGAGCAGTACTTC. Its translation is CASSLAGSGRSYEQYF.